This record looks at one T cell receptor beta chain sequence and its context. Its cognate antigen is unknown. The sample belongs to a study of blood T cells in healthy people across ages. Sample-barcoded 5' priming and a J-beta primer mix drove a second PCR of 7 to 11 cycles. Each cDNA molecule received a tag from a template-switch adaptor that had 12 random nucleotides. TCRdb recomputed calls from the 5' RACE reads with MiXCR, one row per CDR3 protein. The repertoire consists of around 900,000 distinct CDR3 sequences, with roughly half occurring once and the leading ten covering roughly a fifth. Regarding the study as a whole: Underestimates were what the diversity estimates from one million T cells were considered to be.

The CDR3 spans 12 residues. The V and J ends lost 0 bases and 10 bases respectively, with 6 bases between them. Per the germline V gene, CDR1 is MGHRA and CDR2 is YSYEKL. The sample comprised blood. The chain employs TRBV4-1 and TRBJ1-4; D gene unclear. This TCR derives from a woman in her sixties in good health. CDR3 in DNA: TGCGCCAGCAGCCAAGACTCCCGAAAACTGTTTTTT. Its protein product is CASSQDSRKLFF.